These T cell receptor beta chains were read from a single sample in a study of T cells in localized non-small cell lung cancer. Profiled with immunoSEQ multiplex PCR; TCRdb holds only in-frame clones, not every one. Among some 64,000 clones, 75% to 85% were seen once, and the ten largest hold around 4.3%. Sequencing used PBMCs, obtained before any cancer treatment. All receptors come from a man between 40 and 70 years old with stage II lung adenocarcinoma. CDR3s include the opening cysteine and the closing phenylalanine or tryptophan. The D gene is left open where the match is weak. Clone size, where shown, is once, few, many, or a class for clones that have expanded.

TRBV6-1	TRBJ2-7	NA	TRBD1	TGTGCCAGCAGTGGACAGGGGAACGAGCAGTACTTC	CASSGQGNEQYF
TRBV5-1	TRBJ2-5	NA	NA	TGCGCCAGCAGCTTGGAAGGAGTTTTAGGGTCAAGAGAGACCCAGTACTTC	CASSLEGVLGSRETQYF
TRBV5-1	TRBJ1-2	NA	NA	TGCGCCAGCAGCCCCCGGGGGGGTGATGGCTACACCTTC	CASSPRGGDGYTF
TRBV5-8	TRBJ2-7	NA	TRBD2	TGTGCCAGCAGCTTACCGGGACTAGCGGGAGGGAGCTACGAGCAGTACTTC	CASSLPGLAGGSYEQYF
TRBV18	TRBJ2-3	NA	NA	TGTGCCAGCTCACCACCCAATCCGTCCCGGAGGAGCACAGATACGCAGTATTTT	CASSPPNPSRRSTDTQYF
TRBV2	TRBJ1-5	once	NA	TGTGCCAGCAGTGAAGAGGGGAATCAGCCCCAGCATTTT	CASSEEGNQPQHF
TRBV29-1	TRBJ2-1	once	TRBD1	TGCAGCGTTGCCCTCTCGGGCAGGGGGCGCGAGAATGAGCAGTTCTTC	CSVALSGRGRENEQFF
TRBV7-6	TRBJ1-4	NA	TRBD1	TGTGCCAGCAGCCCCTCGACAGGGATGAATGAAAAACTGTTTTTT	CASSPSTGMNEKLFF
TRBV5-6	TRBJ1-5	NA	NA	TGTGCCAGCAGCTTCGGAGGTTTGGACAATCAGCCCCAGCATTTT	CASSFGGLDNQPQHF
TRBV18	TRBJ1-1	few	NA	TGTGCCAGCTCACCACCGAACACTGAAGCTTTCTTT	CASSPPNTEAFF